What follows are 12 T cell receptor beta chains derived from one specimen sequenced in a study of T cells expressing NK-cell markers (dated by TCRdb to about 2020). Library preparation was by 5' RACE. TCRdb records Illumina HiSeq 2000 as the sequencer. Following reprocessing of the reads by TCRdb, the data hold one row per CDR3 protein sequence and no DNA is available. This sample's clone table shows 350,000 to 500,000 distinct CDR3 sequences. Clones ranked in the top ten supply about 7.1% of the sample. Sequences were obtained from blood T cells: a sorted CD56 or NKG2C T cell subset, CD4+ or CD8+ T cells, or bulk PBMC T cells (not recorded which). These receptors originate from a woman between 18 and 75 years old in good health.

The chain uses TRBV28 and TRBJ2-3; the D gene TCRdb calls, TRBD1, cannot be checked with no DNA. CDR1 and CDR2 (germline): MDHEN, SYDVKM. CDR3 length: 13 amino acids. CDR3 loop: CAGGDRVFRAQYF.

The V and J genes are TRBV12-3 or TRBV12-4 and TRBJ1-1. This CDR3 has 12 residues. CDR3 loop: CASTWLGTEAFF.

The chain combines TRBV24-1 with TRBJ2-2. This CDR3 comprises 15 residues. Germline V gene data show CDR1 as KGHDR and CDR2 as SFDVKD. CDR3 amino acids: CATSDLGSNTGELFF.

This chain connects TRBV10-3 to TRBJ2-2. The CDR3 totals 13 residues. CDR1 is ENHRY, CDR2 SYGVKD, per germline. CDR3 residues: CAISESNTGELFF.

The rearrangement uses TRBV7-6 and TRBJ1-2. There are 14 residues in the CDR3. In germline, CDR1 is SGHVS, CDR2 FNYEAQ. CDR3 sequence reads: CASSLASADYGYTF.

The genes are TRBV20-1 and TRBJ2-2; TCRdb indicates TRBD1, and absent DNA this call remains unverified. The CDR3 runs to 16 residues. CDR1 is DFQATT and CDR2 is SNEGSKA in the germline V gene (reference sequence). The CDR3 loop is CSAREGTGGKTGELFF.

The chain recombines TRBV30 with TRBJ2-1; TCRdb indicates TRBD1, and absent DNA this call remains unverified. This CDR3 has 13 amino acids. Germline lookup yields CDR1 GTSNPN and CDR2 SVGIG (reference sequence). The CDR3: CAWIPDRYNEQFF.

V gene TRBV4-3 combines with J gene TRBJ2-1; TCRdb calls TRBD2, which cannot be checked without DNA. The CDR3 runs 17 residues. The germline V gene has CDR1 LGHNA and CDR2 YSLEER. The CDR3 is CASSPSGLAGGQDEQFF.

V is TRBV11-2 and J is TRBJ2-5. CDR1 SGHAT and CDR2 FQNNGV come from the germline V gene. The CDR3 extends over 14 amino acids. The CDR3: CASSFRTYQETQYF.

This sequence joins TRBV5-1 and TRBJ2-5; the D call from TCRdb, TRBD2, cannot be confirmed without DNA. The CDR3 runs 16 residues. Germline assignment: CDR1 SGHRS and CDR2 YFSETQ. CDR3: CASSLLGLAAQETQYF.

The chain uses TRBV14 and TRBJ1-2. CDR1 and CDR2 from the germline V gene are SGHDN and FVKESK. The CDR3 has 13 amino acids. The CDR3 sequence is CASSDDSYYGYTF.

This sequence joins TRBV4-3 and TRBJ2-7; the TCRdb D gene call, TRBD1, has no DNA to confirm it. This CDR3 region has 15 residues. From germline, CDR1 is LGHNA and CDR2 YSLEER. The CDR3 loop is CASSQAFGGTYEQYF.